Shown below are 8 T cell receptor beta chains from a single sample sequenced in a study of T cells in Graves' hyperthyroidism and ophthalmopathy. Amplified TCR beta CDR3 regions derived from RNA transcripts. Carried out on the TCR CDR3, a first-round RT-PCR used the HTBI primer set. TCRdb reanalysed the multiplex PCR reads using MiXCR and keeps one entry per CDR3 protein. The sample yields hundreds of thousands of distinct CDR3 sequences, about 15% seen once. Sequencing input: blood. The source is a young woman with Graves' hyperthyroidism.

This clonotype was detected many times. DNA of the CDR3: TGTGCCAGCAGACCTTTCCTGACAGCTGGCTACACCTTC. This sequence encodes CASRPFLTAGYTF. This chain connects TRBV6-2 or TRBV6-3 to TRBJ1-2; D perhaps matches TRBD1 (5 bases). The CDR3 runs 13 residues. The germline V and J ends were trimmed by 6 bases and 7 bases, with 15 bases remaining between them. CDR1 and CDR2 from the germline V gene are MNHEY and SVGEGT.

This clonotype was recorded at least ten times. This chain joins TRBV10-3 and TRBJ1-2; TRBD1 agrees at 9 bases. Germline-derived CDR1 and CDR2 are ENHRY and SYGVKD. The CDR3 runs to 14 residues. V lost 2 bases to trimming and J lost 6 bases; unmatched junction nucleotides: 4. In DNA, the CDR3 is TGTGCCATCAGTGAGCCGGACAGGGGCGATGGCTACACCTTC. Residues: CAISEPDRGDGYTF.

This chain uses TRBV20-1 with TRBJ2-7, with 7 bases matching TRBD2. Germline loops: CDR1 DFQATT, CDR2 SNEGSKA (reference sequence). The V gene end was trimmed by 5 bases and the J gene end by 0 bases; junction bases not matched to a gene: 13. The CDR3 spans 16 residues. The CDR3 nucleotides read TGCAGTGCTCTTTTCCAGGCTAGCGGCCGCTCCTACGAGCAGTACTTC. Encoded protein: CSALFQASGRSYEQYF.

This clonotype was counted at least ten times. The CDR3 protein is CASSLARRGTLAGGLETQYF. The CDR3 DNA reads as TGTGCCAGCAGCTTAGCCCGGAGAGGGACCCTAGCGGGAGGGTTAGAGACCCAGTACTTC. The chain is built from TRBV7-8 and TRBJ2-5; TRBD2 matches 12 bases. V was pared by 0 bases and J by 4 bases, with 15 bases of the junction left unmatched. The CDR3 runs to 20 residues. CDR1 is SGHVS, CDR2 FQNEAQ, per germline.

With regard to this clonotype: No conserved phenylalanine or tryptophan ends this CDR3, so it is likely a read error. CDR3 coding DNA: TGTGCCAGCAGCCAAGGGAGGTCCTACGAGCAGTACCTC. Residues: CASSQGRSYEQYL. The chain couples TRBV9 to TRBJ2-7, with a weak D call TRBD2 (6 bases). Germline V CDR1 and CDR2: SGDLS, YYNGEE. Trimming pared 4 bases from V and 1 base from J, leaving 9 bases between. The CDR3 spans 13 residues.

This chain uses TRBV29-1 with TRBJ1-5; TRBD1 might be the D (5 bases). The CDR3 totals 14 residues. CDR1 is SQVTM, CDR2 ANQGSEA, per germline. V lost 0 bases, J lost 2 bases, and 8 bases lay in between. The CDR3 nucleotides are TGCAGCGTTGAAGATGGGGGGGGCAATCAGCCCCAGCATTTT. Its protein is CSVEDGGGNQPQHF.

V and J are TRBV12-5 and TRBJ2-7, with 7 bases identical to TRBD1. This CDR3 region has 14 residues. The V and J ends lost 6 bases and 6 bases, in that order; junction bases with no gene match: 11. Germline V gene sequence: CDR1 LGHNT, CDR2 FRNRAP. The CDR3 sequence is CASGSGTRGSEQYF. CDR3 nucleotide sequence: TGTGCTAGTGGCTCCGGGACCAGGGGGTCCGAGCAGTACTTC.

The chain carries TRBV6-1 and TRBJ1-2, with D perhaps matching TRBD1 (6 bases). Germline assignment: CDR1 MNHNS and CDR2 SASEGT. This CDR3 has 15 residues. The V end lost 5 bases, the J end lost 8 bases, and 21 bases lay between the germline ends. CDR3 in amino acids: CASSSYEGGLEGYTF. Here the CDR3 DNA reads TGTGCCAGCAGTTCCTATGAGGGGGGGCTGGAAGGCTACACCTTC.